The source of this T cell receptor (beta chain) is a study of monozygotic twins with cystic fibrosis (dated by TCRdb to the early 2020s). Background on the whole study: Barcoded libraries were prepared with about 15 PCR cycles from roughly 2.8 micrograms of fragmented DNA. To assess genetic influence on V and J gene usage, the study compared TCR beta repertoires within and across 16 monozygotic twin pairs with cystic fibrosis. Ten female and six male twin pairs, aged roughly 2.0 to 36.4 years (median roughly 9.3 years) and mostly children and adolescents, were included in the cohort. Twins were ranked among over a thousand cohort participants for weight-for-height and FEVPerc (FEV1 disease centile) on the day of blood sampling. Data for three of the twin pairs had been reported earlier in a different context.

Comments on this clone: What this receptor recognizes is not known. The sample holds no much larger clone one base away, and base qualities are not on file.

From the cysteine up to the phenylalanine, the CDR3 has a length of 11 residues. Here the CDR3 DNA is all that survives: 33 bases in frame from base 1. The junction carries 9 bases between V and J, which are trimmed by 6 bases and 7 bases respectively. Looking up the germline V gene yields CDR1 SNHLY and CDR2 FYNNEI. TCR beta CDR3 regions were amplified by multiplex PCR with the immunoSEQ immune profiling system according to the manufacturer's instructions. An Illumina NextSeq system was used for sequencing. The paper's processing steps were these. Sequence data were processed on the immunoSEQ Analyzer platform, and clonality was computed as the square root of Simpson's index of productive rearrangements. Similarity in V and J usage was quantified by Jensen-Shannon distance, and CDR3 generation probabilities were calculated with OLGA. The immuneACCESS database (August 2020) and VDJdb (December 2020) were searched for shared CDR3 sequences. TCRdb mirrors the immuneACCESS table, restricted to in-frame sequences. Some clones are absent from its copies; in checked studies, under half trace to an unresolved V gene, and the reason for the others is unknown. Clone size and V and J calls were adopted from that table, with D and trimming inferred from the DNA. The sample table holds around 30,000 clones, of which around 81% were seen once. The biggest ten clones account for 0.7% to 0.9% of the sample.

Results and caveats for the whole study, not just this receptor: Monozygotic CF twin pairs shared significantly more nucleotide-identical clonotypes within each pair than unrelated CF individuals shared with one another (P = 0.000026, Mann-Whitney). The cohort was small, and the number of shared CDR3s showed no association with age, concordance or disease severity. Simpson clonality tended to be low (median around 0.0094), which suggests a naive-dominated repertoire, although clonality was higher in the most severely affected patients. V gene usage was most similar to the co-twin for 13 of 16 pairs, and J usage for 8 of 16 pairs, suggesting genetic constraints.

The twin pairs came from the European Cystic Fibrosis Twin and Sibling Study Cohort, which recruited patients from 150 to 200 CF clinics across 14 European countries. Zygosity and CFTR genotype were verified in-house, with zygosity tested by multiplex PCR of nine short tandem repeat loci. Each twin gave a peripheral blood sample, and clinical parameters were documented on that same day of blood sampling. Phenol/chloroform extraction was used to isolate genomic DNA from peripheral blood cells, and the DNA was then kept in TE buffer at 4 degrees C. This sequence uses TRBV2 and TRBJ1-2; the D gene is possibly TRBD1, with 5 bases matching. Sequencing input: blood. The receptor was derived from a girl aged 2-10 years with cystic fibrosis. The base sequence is TGTGCCAGCAGAGGGGCTCGTGGCTACACCTTC. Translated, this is CASRGARGYTF.